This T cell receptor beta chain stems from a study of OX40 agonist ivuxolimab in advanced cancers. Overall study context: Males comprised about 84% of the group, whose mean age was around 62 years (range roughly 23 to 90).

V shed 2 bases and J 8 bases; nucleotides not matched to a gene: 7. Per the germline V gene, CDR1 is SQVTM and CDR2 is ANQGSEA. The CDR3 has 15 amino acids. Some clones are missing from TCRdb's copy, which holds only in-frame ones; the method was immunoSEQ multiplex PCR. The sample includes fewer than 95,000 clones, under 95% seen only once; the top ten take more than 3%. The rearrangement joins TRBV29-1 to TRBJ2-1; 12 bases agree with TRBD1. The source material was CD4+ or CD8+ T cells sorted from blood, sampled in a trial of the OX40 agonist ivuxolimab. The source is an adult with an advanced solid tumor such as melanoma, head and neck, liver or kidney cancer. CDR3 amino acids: CSVEPGQGAVDEQFF. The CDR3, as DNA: TGCAGCGTTGAACCGGGACAGGGGGCTGTCGATGAGCAGTTCTTC.